The present entry profiles one TCR beta chain with its context. This sample is drawn from a study of blood T cell repertoires in COVID-19. At the level of the study: The United States, Italy and Spain supplied acute and convalescent COVID-19 samples. T cells, B-cell-depleted T cells, or PBMCs supplied cDNA or gDNA.

Original handling: Using reference gene primer amplification, nucleated cell counts were estimated. The data were produced by immunoSEQ multiplex PCR, yet TCRdb's version contains in-frame clones alone and is incomplete. V and J calls and clone size follow that table, whereas D and trimming were derived from the DNA. This sample has around 150,000 clones, with 85% found just once. The germline gives CDR1 PRHDT, CDR2 FYEKMQ (reference sequence). V was trimmed by 3 bases and J by 6 bases, leaving 9 bases between them. The CDR3 is 14 amino acids. This TCR was recovered from a human donor with acute or convalescent COVID-19. The donor label of this sample is uncertain. Sequencing was done on a sample of peripheral blood. This rearrangement joins TRBV13 to TRBJ1-6; possible D gene TRBD1, 6 bases. This chain's CDR3 is CASSFGQSNSPLHF. For the CDR3, the DNA is TGTGCCAGCAGCTTCGGACAGAGTAATTCACCCCTCCACTTT.